The clone carrying this T cell receptor (beta chain) was detected many times. This record belongs to a study of neurological immune-mediated disorders. One entry per CDR3 protein results from TCRdb running MiXCR on the 5' RACE reads. Among approximately 48,000 distinct CDR3 sequences, approximately 2.8% were seen once, and the ten largest hold over 12%. The J segment lost 8 bases and the V segment lost 0 bases, leaving 10 bases of the junction unmatched. The CDR3 is 16 residues long. Looked up from germline, CDR1 is LNHNV and CDR2 is YYDKDF (reference sequence). The chain joins TRBV15 to TRBJ2-1, with TRBD2 matching 7 bases. The sequence was obtained from a woman between 50 and 59 years old with multiple sclerosis. Sequencing input: PBMCs. In nucleotides, the CDR3 is TGTGCCACCAGCAGAGATAGGTCTAGCGGTGCGGATGAGCAGTTCTTC. Protein: CATSRDRSSGADEQFF.